Shown below are 10 T cell receptor beta chains from a single sample sequenced in a study of blood T cell repertoires in COVID-19. Only in-frame clones appear in the TCRdb table, and some are missing; sequencing was by immunoSEQ multiplex PCR. The sample contains about 400,000 clones, 75% to 90% of which appear only once. The source material was peripheral blood. These receptors all come from a woman aged 25 to 45 with active or convalescent COVID-19.

This clone was recorded once. The chain combines TRBV29-1 with TRBJ2-5; tentative D call: TRBD1 (5 bases). V was pared by 7 bases and J by 4 bases, with 19 bases between. The CDR3 covers 14 residues. Germline values: CDR1 SQVTM, CDR2 ANQGSEA. CDR3 sequence (DNA): TGCAGCGCGAAAGGGGCAGGGTTAGGAGAGACCCAGTACTTC. Translating gives CSAKGAGLGETQYF.

This chain links TRBV7-2 with TRBJ2-7; 9 bases are a match to TRBD2. With V trimmed by 8 bases and J by 3 bases, 11 bases remained unmatched. The germline CDR1 and CDR2 sequences are SGHTA and FQGNSA. The CDR3 length is 15 residues. The CDR3 is CASGKKREEGYEQYF. The CDR3 DNA follows: TGTGCCAGCGGAAAGAAGCGGGAGGAGGGCTACGAGCAGTACTTC.

The gene calls are TRBV3-1 (or the pseudogene TRBV3-2) and TRBJ1-4; a possible D gene is TRBD1 (5 bases). This CDR3 is 14 amino acids long. Germline-derived CDR1 and CDR2 are LGHDT and YNNKEL (reference sequence). V lost 4 bases, J lost 7 bases, and 13 bases lay in between. CDR3 sequence reads: CASSRRGRGEKLFF. The CDR3 coding sequence is TGTGCCAGCAGCCGTAGGGGAAGGGGTGAAAAACTGTTTTTT.

The gene calls are TRBV6-5 and TRBJ2-7; 12 positions agree with TRBD2. Losses at the gene ends were 6 bases for V and 3 bases for J; bases not matched to a gene: 6. Germline CDR1 reads MNHEY; CDR2 reads SVGAGI. The CDR3 covers 15 residues. CDR3 bases: TGTGCCAGCAGAAGACTAGCGGGAGAGAACTACGAGCAGTACTTC. Its translation: CASRRLAGENYEQYF.

The J gene is TRBJ1-3, the V gene TRBV3-1 (or the pseudogene TRBV3-2), with 7 bases fitting TRBD1. Germline V CDR1 and CDR2: LGHDT, YNNKEL (reference sequence). The CDR3 runs to 13 residues. The V and J ends lost 6 bases and 4 bases, in that order; junction bases with no gene match: 3. The CDR3 sequence is CASSAGQGNTIYF. CDR3 DNA: TGTGCCAGCAGTGCGGGACAGGGAAACACCATATATTTT.

The chain combines TRBV5-1 with TRBJ1-2; the D gene is possibly TRBD1 (6 bases). The CDR3 has 15 residues. Germline values: CDR1 SGHRS, CDR2 YFSETQ. Trimming took 0 bases from V and 4 from J, leaving 13 bases between them. The CDR3 protein is CASSLDTGNSYGYTF. The CDR3 DNA follows: TGCGCCAGCAGCTTGGATACAGGGAACTCCTATGGCTACACCTTC.

V and J are TRBV29-1 and TRBJ1-1; TRBD1 is a possible D gene (6 bases). The CDR3 sequence is 13 residues long. V lost 7 bases and J 0 bases, leaving 12 bases between the germline ends. Germline lookup yields CDR1 SQVTM and CDR2 ANQGSEA. In DNA form, the CDR3 reads TGCAGCGCCGGAGGACAGATGAACACTGAAGCTTTCTTT. Protein sequence: CSAGGQMNTEAFF. Combining the CDR3 with reference TRBV29-1 and TRBJ1-1 gives the whole variable domain SAVISQKPSRDICQRGTSLTIQCQVDSQVTMMFWYRQQPGQSLTLIATANQGSEATYESGFVIDKFPISRPNLTFSTLTVSNMSPEDSSIYLCSAGGQMNTEAFFGQGTRLTVV.

The genes are TRBV2 and TRBJ1-2, with 7 bases matching TRBD1. This CDR3 has 14 residues. The germline gives CDR1 SNHLY, CDR2 FYNNEI. The junction had 6 bases not matched to a gene; V was cut back by 3 bases and J by 5 bases. The CDR3 nucleotides read TGTGCCAGCAGTGACCGGGGACAGTCTTATGGCTACACCTTC. It specifies CASSDRGQSYGYTF.

J is TRBJ1-5 and V is TRBV4-1; D is unclear. V was trimmed by 6 bases and J by 0 bases, leaving 12 bases between them. The CDR3 totals 15 residues. Germline V CDR1 and CDR2: MGHRA, YSYEKL. The CDR3 is CASRHEENSNQPQHF. CDR3 bases: TGCGCCAGCAGACACGAGGAGAATAGCAATCAGCCCCAGCATTTT.

V is TRBV15 and J is TRBJ2-1, with 7 bases that match TRBD2. CDR3 length equals 15 residues. CDR1 and CDR2 (germline): LNHNV, YYDKDF (reference sequence). Trimming took 0 bases from V and 8 from J; bases not matched to a gene: 7. CDR3 coding DNA: TGTGCCACCAGCAGAGATCGACTAGCTGCCGATGAGCAGTTCTTC. Translation gives CATSRDRLAADEQFF.